These 9 T cell receptor beta chains were all obtained from the same sample, sequenced in a study of technical replicates of blood from a handful of donors. Clones were sequenced by immunoSEQ multiplex PCR, and TCRdb holds only the in-frame ones, with some missing. The data contain tens of thousands of clones, approximately 95% of them singletons. The sequenced sample consisted of T cells isolated from PBMCs. These receptors were collected from a human donor in good health.

The chain has TRBV21-1 and TRBJ2-2; the table's D call of TRBD2 was not tested on the DNA. TRBV21-1 is reported as a pseudogene. This CDR3 contains 17 residues. The CDR3 sequence is CASSKGTLAGITGELFF. CDR3 DNA sequence: TGTGCCAGCAGCAAAGGGACACTAGCGGGAATCACCGGGGAGCTGTTTTTT.

The genes are TRBV6-5 and TRBJ1-2, with 7 nucleotides matching TRBD1. This CDR3 has 13 residues. J lost 6 bases, V lost 6 bases, and 7 bases had no gene match. Per the germline V gene, CDR1 is MNHEY and CDR2 is SVGAGI. The CDR3 spells CASRGQGGDGYTF. The CDR3 DNA reads TGTGCCAGCAGAGGCCAGGGGGGTGATGGCTACACCTTC.

The chain is built from TRBV7-3 and TRBJ2-1; 14 positions match TRBD2. V shed 5 bases and J 4 bases; nucleotides not matched to a gene: 7. In germline, CDR1 is SGHTA, CDR2 FQGTGA. The CDR3 spans 17 residues. The CDR3 nucleotides read TGTGCCAGCAGCAGAGGGACTAGCGGGGGTATTTACAATGAGCAGTTCTTC. Its translation is CASSRGTSGGIYNEQFF.

The J gene is TRBJ1-1, the V gene TRBV6-6, with no clear D. The germline V gene encodes CDR1 MNHNY and CDR2 SVGAGI (reference sequence). This CDR3 region has 13 residues. Trimming removed 4 bases from V and 7 bases from J, with 13 bases in between. The CDR3 nucleotides are TGTGCCAGCAGTTCCATTACAAAAGATGAAGCTTTCTTT. Translating gives CASSSITKDEAFF.

Note on this clone: A read error may account for a junction end that differs from germline. CDR3 amino acids: CASSLNGRSYEQYF. The CDR3 bases are TGTGCTAGCAGCTTAAATGGGAGGTCCTACGAGCAGTACTTC. The chain recombines TRBV7-7 with TRBJ2-7; perhaps TRBD2 as D (6 bases). From germline, CDR1 is SSHAT and CDR2 FNYEAQ (reference sequence). The CDR3 spans 14 residues.

This chain's CDR3 is CASSVSYDTIYF. DNA of the CDR3: TGTGCCAGCAGCGTCTCGTATGACACCATATATTTT. The rearrangement links TRBV9 to TRBJ1-3; no definite D call. The CDR3 is 12 amino acids. Germline CDR1 SGDLS, CDR2 YYNGEE. V gave up 2 bases and J gave up 8 bases, with 8 bases separating them.

The chain has TRBV14 and TRBJ2-4, with D possibly TRBD1 on 5 matching bases. CDR1 SGHDN and CDR2 FVKESK come from the germline V gene. The CDR3 contains 15 residues. V was clipped by 5 bases and J by 7 bases, with 18 bases between them. The CDR3 here is CASSYTSTAWNIQYF. The CDR3 DNA sequence: TGTGCCAGCAGCTATACCTCGACAGCATGGAACATTCAGTACTTC.

The chain carries TRBV19 and TRBJ2-3; unclear D gene. From germline, CDR1 is LNHDA and CDR2 SQIVND (reference sequence). The CDR3 sequence is 13 residues long. V was pared by 7 bases and J by 0 bases, with 8 bases between. CDR3 sequence reads: CASTTVSTDTQYF. CDR3 bases: TGTGCCAGTACTACAGTTAGCACAGATACGCAGTATTTT.

This rearrangement joins TRBV11-3 to TRBJ1-1; D gene uncertain. CDR3 length: 15 amino acids. The V end lost 5 bases, the J end lost 4 bases, and 17 bases lay between the germline ends. Germline-derived CDR1 and CDR2 are SGHNT and YENEEA. CDR3 DNA: TGTGCCAGCAGCCCCTGGGAGTCTTTGATCACTGAAGCTTTCTTT. Residues: CASSPWESLITEAFF.